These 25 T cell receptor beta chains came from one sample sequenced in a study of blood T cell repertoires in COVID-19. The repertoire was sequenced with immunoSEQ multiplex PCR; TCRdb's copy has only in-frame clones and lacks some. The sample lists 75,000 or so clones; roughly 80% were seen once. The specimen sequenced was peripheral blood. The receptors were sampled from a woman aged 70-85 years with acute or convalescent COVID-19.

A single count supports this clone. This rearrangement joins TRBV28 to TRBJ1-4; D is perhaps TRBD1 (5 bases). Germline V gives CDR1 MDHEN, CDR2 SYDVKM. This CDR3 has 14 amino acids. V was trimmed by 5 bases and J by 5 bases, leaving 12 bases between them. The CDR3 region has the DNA TGTGCCAGCAGTGTCCCCCAGGGAAATGAAAAACTGTTTTTT. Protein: CASSVPQGNEKLFF.

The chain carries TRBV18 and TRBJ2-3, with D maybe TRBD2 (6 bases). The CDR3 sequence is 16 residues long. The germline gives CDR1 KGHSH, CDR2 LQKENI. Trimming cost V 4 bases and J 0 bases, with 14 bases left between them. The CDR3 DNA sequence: TGTGCCAGCTCACGATCAACTAGCATCAGCACAGATACGCAGTATTTT. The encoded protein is CASSRSTSISTDTQYF.

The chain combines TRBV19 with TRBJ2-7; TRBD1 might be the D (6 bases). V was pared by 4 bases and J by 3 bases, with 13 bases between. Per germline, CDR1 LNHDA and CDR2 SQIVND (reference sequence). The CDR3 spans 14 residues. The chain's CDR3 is CASSKKTGHYEQYF. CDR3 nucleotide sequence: TGTGCCAGTAGTAAAAAGACAGGACACTACGAGCAGTACTTC.

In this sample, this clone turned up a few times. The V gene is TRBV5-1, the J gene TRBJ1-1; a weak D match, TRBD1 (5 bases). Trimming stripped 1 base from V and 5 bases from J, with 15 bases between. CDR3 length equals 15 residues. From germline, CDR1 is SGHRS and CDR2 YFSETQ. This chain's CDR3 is CASSLFANRGTEAFF. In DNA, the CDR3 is TGCGCCAGCAGCTTGTTTGCAAATAGGGGAACTGAAGCTTTCTTT.

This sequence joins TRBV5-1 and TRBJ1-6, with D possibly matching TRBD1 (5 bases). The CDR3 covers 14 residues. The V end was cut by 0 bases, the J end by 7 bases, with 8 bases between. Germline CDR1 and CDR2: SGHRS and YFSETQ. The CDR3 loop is CASSLGQQNSPLHF. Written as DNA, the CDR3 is TGCGCCAGCAGCTTGGGACAGCAGAATTCACCCCTCCACTTT.

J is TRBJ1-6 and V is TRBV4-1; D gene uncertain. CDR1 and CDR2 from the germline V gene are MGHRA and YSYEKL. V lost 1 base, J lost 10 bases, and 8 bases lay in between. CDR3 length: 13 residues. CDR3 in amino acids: CASSQVRGSPLHF. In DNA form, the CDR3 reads TGCGCCAGCAGCCAAGTTCGAGGATCACCCCTCCACTTT.

CDR3 protein: CASSVTESGANVLTF. The CDR3, as DNA: TGTGCCAGCAGCGTAACCGAGTCTGGGGCCAACGTCCTGACTTTC. The chain recombines TRBV9 with TRBJ2-6, with D unclear. Germline V CDR1 and CDR2: SGDLS, YYNGEE. With 1 base removed from V and 1 base from J, the gap between germline ends came to 6 bases. The CDR3 has 15 residues.

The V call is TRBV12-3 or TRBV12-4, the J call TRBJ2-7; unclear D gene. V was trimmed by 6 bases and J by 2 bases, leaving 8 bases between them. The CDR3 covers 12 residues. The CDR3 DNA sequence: TGTGCCAGCAGACGAGCCCCCTACGAGCAGTACTTC. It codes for CASRRAPYEQYF.

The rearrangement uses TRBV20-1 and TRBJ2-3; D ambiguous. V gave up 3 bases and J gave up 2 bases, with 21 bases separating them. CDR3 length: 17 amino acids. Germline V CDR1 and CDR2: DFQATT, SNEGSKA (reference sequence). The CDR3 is CSASTSAGQANTDTQYF. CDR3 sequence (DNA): TGCAGTGCTAGTACTTCGGCAGGCCAAGCCAACACAGATACGCAGTATTTT.

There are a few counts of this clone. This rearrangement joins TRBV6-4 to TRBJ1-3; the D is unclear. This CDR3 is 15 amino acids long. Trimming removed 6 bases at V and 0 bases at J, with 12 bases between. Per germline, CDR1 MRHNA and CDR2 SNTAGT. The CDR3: CASSRVLSSGNTIYF. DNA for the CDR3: TGTGCCAGCAGCCGGGTCCTCAGCTCTGGAAACACCATATATTTT.

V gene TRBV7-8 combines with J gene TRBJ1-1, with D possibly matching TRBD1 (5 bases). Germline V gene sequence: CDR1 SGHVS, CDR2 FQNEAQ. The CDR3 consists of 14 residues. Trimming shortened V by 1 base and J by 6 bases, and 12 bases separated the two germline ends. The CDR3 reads CASSLDRTGAEAFF. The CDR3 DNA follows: TGTGCCAGCAGCTTAGATCGAACGGGGGCTGAAGCTTTCTTT.

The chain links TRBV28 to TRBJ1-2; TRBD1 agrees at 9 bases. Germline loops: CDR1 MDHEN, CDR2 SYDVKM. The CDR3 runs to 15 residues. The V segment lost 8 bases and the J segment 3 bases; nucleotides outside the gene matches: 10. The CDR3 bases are TGTGCCAGCGGTCCGGTCCGGGACAGGGACTATGGCTACACCTTC. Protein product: CASGPVRDRDYGYTF.

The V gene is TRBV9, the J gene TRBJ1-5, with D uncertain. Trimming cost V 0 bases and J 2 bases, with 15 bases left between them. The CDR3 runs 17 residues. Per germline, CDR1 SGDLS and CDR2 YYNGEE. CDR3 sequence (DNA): TGTGCCAGCAGCGTAGGAGCCGGTACCCACGGCAATCAGCCCCAGCATTTT. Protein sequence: CASSVGAGTHGNQPQHF.

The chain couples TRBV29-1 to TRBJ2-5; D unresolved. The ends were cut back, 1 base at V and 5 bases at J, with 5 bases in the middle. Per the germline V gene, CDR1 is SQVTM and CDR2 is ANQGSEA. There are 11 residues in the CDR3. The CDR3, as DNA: TGCAGCGTTGAAGGTTCGGAGACCCAGTACTTC. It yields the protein CSVEGSETQYF.

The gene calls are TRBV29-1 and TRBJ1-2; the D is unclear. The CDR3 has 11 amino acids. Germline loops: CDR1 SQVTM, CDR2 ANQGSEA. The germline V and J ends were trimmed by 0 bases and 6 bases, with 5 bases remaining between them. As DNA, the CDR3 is TGCAGCGTTGAAGATCTTGATGGCTACACCTTC. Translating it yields CSVEDLDGYTF.

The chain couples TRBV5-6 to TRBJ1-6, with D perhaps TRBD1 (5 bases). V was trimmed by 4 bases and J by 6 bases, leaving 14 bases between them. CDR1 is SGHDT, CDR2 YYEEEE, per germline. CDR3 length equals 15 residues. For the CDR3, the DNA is TGTGCCAGCAGCACCCCGGGTGGGGCTAATTCACCCCTCCACTTT. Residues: CASSTPGGANSPLHF.

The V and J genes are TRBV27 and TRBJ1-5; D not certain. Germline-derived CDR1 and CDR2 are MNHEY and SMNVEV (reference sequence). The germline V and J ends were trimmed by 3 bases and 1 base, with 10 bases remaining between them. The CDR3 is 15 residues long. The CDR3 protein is CASSLGGGSNQPQHF. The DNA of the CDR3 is TGTGCCAGCAGTTTGGGAGGAGGGAGCAATCAGCCCCAGCATTTT.

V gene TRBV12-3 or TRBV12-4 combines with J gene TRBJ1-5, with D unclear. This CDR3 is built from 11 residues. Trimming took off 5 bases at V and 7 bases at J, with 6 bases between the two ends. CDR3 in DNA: TGTGCCAGCAGTACGGGACAGCCCCAGCATTTT. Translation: CASSTGQPQHF.

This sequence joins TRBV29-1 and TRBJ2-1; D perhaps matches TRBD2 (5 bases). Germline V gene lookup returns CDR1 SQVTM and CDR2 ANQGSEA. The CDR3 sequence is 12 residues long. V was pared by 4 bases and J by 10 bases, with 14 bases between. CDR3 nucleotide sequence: TGCAGCGTTGGGCGGGTTGCAGGAGAGCAGTTCTTC. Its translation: CSVGRVAGEQFF.

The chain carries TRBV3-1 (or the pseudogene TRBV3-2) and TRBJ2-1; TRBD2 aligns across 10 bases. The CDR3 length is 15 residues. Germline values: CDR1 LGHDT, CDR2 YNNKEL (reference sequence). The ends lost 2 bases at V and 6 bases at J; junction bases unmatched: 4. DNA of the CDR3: TGTGCCAGCAGCCAATTACTAGCGGGATCCAATGAGCAGTTCTTC. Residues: CASSQLLAGSNEQFF.

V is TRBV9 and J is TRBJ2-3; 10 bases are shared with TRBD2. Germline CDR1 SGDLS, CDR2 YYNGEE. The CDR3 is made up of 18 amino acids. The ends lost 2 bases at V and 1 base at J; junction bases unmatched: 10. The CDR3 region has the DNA TGTGCCAGCAGCGTCGACTTGGCTAGCGGGAGTCGCACAGATACGCAGTATTTT. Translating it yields CASSVDLASGSRTDTQYF.

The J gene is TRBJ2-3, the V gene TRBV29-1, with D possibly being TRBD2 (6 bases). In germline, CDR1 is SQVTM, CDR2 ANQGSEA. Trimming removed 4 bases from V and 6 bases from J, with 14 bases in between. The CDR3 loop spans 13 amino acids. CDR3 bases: TGCAGCGTTGTGTATCGGGGGTGGGATACGCAGTATTTT. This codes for CSVVYRGWDTQYF.

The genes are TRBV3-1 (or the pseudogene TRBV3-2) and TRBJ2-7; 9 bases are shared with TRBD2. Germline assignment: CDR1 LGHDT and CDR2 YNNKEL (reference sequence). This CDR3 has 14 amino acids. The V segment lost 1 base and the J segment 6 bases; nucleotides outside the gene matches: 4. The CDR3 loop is CASSQVAGVGEQYF. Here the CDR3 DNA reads TGTGCCAGCAGCCAAGTAGCGGGAGTTGGCGAGCAGTACTTC.

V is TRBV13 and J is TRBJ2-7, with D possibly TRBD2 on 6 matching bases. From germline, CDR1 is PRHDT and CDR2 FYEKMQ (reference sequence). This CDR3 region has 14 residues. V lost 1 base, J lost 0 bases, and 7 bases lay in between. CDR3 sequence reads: CASSLAGASYEQYF. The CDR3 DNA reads TGTGCCAGCAGCTTAGCGGGAGCCTCCTACGAGCAGTACTTC.

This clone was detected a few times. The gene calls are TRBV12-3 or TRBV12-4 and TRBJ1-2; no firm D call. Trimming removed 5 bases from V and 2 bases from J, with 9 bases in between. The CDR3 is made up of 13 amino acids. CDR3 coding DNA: TGTGCCAGCAGTGCTCAGAGGAACTATGGCTACACCTTC. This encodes CASSAQRNYGYTF.